The clone carrying this T cell receptor (beta chain) was recorded only once. Participants came from roughly 25 US areas, aged about 18 to 89 years. Either two negative PCRs, clearance, or symptom resolution qualified Cohort 3 donors as recovered. The data originate from a study of blood T cell repertoires in COVID-19. In the study overall: In each case, the material was cDNA or gDNA derived from T cells, B-cell-depleted T cells, or PBMCs.

Per the original methods: Estimation of nucleated cell counts was performed using reference gene primer amplification. Sequenced by immunoSEQ multiplex PCR; TCRdb stores in-frame clones only, minus some. The D gene and trimming were derived from the DNA, and the V and J assignments and clone size from that table. Of some 140,000 clones listed, roughly four fifths were seen once; the top ten hold under 9.5%. Per germline, CDR1 LNHNV and CDR2 YYDKDF (reference sequence). The V and J ends lost 4 bases and 1 base, in that order; junction bases with no gene match: 7. The CDR3 runs to 15 residues. Sequencing was carried out using PBMCs or T cells enriched from blood (not recorded which). The receptor was derived from a man aged 50-59 years who had recovered from COVID-19. The V and J genes are TRBV15 and TRBJ2-7; 7 bases fit TRBD1. The chain's CDR3 is CATSKPGQQSYEQYF. The CDR3 DNA reads as TGTGCCACCAGCAAACCGGGACAGCAGTCCTACGAGCAGTACTTC.